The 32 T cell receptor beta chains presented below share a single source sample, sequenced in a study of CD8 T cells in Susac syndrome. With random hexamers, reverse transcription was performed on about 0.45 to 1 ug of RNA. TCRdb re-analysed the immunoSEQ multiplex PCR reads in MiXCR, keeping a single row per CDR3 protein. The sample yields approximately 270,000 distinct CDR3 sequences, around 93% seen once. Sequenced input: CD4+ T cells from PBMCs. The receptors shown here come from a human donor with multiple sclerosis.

CDR3 DNA: TGTGCCTGGAGTTCGGGAGGGGACTATGGCTACACCTTC. Translation gives CAWSSGGDYGYTF. The chain carries TRBV30 and TRBJ1-2, with a tentative D call TRBD1 (5 bases). Germline assignment: CDR1 GTSNPN and CDR2 SVGIG (reference sequence). This CDR3 has 13 residues. The V end was cut by 2 bases, the J end by 3 bases, with 10 bases between.

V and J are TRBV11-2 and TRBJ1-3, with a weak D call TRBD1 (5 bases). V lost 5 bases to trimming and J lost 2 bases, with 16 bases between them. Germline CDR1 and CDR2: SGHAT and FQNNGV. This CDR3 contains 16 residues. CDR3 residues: CASSKRGFEPGNTIYF. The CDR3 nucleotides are TGTGCCAGCAGCAAAAGGGGTTTTGAACCTGGAAACACCATATATTTT.

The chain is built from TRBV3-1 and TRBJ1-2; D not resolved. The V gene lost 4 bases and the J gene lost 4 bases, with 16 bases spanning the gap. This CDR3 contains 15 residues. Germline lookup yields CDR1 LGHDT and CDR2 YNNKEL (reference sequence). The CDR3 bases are TGTGCCAGCAGCCCCAGTGATGCGGAGAGCTATGGCTACACCTTC. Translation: CASSPSDAESYGYTF. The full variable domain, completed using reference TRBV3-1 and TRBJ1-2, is DTAVSQTPKYLVTQMGNDKSIKCEQNLGHDTMYWYKQDSKKFLKIMFSYNNKELIINETVPNRFSPKSPDKAHLNLHINSLELGDSAVYFCASSPSDAESYGYTFGSGTRLTVV.

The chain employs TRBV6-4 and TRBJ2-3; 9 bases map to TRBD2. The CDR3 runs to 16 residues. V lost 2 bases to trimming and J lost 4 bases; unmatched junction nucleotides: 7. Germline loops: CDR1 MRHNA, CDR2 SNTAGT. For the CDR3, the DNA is TGTGCCAGCAGTGACACTAGCGGGCATGGTGCAGATACGCAGTATTTT. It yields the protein CASSDTSGHGADTQYF.

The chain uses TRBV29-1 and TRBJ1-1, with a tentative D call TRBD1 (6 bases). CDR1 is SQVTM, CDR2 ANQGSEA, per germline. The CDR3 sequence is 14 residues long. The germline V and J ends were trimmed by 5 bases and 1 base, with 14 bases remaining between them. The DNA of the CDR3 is TGCAGCGTTACTTCGGGGGGCCGGAACACTGAAGCTTTCTTT. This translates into CSVTSGGRNTEAFF.

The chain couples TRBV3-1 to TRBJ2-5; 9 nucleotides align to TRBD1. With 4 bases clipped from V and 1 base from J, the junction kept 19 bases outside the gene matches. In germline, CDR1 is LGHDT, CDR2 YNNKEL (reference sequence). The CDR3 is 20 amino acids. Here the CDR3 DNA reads TGTGCCAGCAGCCGCCGGCGGCCCTGGCCGCGACAGGGGGTCCAAGAGACCCAGTACTTC. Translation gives CASSRRRPWPRQGVQETQYF.

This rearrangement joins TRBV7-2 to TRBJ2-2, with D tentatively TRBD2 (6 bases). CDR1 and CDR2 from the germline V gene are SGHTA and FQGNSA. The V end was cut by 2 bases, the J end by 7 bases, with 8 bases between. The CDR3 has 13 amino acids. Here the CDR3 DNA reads TGTGCCAGCAGCTTAAAGGGACTCGGGGAGCTGTTTTTT. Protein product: CASSLKGLGELFF. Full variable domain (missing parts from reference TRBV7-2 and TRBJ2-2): GAGVSQSPSNKVTEKGKDVELRCDPISGHTALYWYRQSLGQGLEFLIYFQGNSAPDKSGLPSDRFSAERTGGSVSTLTIQRTQQEDSAVYLCASSLKGLGELFFGEGSRLTVL.

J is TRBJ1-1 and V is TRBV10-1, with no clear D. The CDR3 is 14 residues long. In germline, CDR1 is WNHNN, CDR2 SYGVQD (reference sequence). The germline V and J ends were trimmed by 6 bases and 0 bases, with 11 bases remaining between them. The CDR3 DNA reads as TGCGCCAGCAGCGCCGGGCCTATGAACACTGAAGCTTTCTTT. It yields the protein CASSAGPMNTEAFF.

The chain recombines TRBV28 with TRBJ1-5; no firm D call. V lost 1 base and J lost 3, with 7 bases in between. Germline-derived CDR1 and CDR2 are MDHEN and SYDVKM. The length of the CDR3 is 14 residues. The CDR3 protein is CASSLYSLNQPQHF. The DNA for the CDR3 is TGTGCCAGCAGTTTATACAGCCTCAATCAGCCCCAGCATTTT.

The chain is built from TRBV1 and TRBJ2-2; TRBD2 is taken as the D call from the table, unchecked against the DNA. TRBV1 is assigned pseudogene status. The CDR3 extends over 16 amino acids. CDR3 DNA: TGCACCAGCAGCGAAGGGACTAGCGAGGACACCGGGGAGCTGTTTTTT. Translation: CTSSEGTSEDTGELFF.

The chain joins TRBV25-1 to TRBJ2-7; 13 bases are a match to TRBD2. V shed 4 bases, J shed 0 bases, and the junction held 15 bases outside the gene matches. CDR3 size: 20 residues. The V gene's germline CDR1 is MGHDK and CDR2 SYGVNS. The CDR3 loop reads CASSVHLTGTSGTSSYEQYV. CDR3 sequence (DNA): TGTGCCAGCAGTGTACACTTAACCGGGACTAGCGGGACCAGCTCCTACGAGCAGTACGTC.

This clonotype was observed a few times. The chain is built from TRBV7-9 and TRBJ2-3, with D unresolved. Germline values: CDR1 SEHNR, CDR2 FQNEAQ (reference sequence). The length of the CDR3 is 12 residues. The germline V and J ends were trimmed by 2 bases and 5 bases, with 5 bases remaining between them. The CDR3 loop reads CASSLLGDTQYF. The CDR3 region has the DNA TGTGCCAGCAGCTTATTGGGAGATACGCAGTATTTT.

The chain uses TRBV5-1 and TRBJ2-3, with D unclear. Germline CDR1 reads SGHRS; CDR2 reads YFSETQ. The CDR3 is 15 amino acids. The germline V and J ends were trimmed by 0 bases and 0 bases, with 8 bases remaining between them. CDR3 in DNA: TGCGCCAGCAGCTTGGGATTAGGCAGCACAGATACGCAGTATTTT. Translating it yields CASSLGLGSTDTQYF.

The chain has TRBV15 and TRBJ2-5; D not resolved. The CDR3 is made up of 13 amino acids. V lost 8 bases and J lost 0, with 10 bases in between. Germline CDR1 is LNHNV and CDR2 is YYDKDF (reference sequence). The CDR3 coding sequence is TGTGCCACCGGTTTCGACTACCAAGAGACCCAGTACTTC. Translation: CATGFDYQETQYF.

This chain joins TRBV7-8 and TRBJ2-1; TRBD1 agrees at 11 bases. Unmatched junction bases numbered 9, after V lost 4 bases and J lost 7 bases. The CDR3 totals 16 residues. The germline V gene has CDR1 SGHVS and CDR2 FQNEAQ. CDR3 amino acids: CASSSRDRGYNNEQFF. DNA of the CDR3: TGTGCCAGCAGCTCCCGGGACAGGGGGTACAATAATGAGCAGTTCTTC.

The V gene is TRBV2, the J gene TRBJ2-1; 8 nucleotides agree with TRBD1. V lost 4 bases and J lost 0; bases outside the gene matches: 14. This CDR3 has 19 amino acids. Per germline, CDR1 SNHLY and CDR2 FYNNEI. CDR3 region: CASSVTPQTGDRSYNEQFF. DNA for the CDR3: TGTGCCAGCAGTGTGACACCTCAGACAGGGGACCGCTCCTACAATGAGCAGTTCTTC.

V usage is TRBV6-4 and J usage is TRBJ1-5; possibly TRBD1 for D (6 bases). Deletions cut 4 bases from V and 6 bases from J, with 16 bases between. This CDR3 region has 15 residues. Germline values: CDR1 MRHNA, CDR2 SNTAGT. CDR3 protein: CASSAESGVGQPQHF. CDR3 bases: TGTGCCAGCAGTGCTGAATCAGGGGTGGGTCAGCCCCAGCATTTT.

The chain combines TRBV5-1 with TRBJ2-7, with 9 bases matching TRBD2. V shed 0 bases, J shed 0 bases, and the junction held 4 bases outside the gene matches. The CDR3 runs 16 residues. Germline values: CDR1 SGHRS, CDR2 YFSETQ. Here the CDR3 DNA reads TGCGCCAGCAGCTTGGCTCTAGCGGGGAGCTCCTACGAGCAGTACTTC. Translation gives CASSLALAGSSYEQYF.

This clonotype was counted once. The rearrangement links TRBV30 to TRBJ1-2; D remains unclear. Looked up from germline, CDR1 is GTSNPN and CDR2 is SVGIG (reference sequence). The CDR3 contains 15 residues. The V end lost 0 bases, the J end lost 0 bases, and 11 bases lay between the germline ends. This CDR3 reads CAWSVAEGSNYGYTF. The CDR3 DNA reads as TGTGCCTGGAGTGTAGCGGAGGGATCTAACTATGGCTACACCTTC. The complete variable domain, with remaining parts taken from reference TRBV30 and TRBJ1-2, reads SQTIHQWPATLVQPVGSPLSLECTVEGTSNPNLYWYRQAAGRGLQLLFYSVGIGQISSEVPQNLSASRPQDRQFILSSKKLLLSDSGFYLCAWSVAEGSNYGYTFGSGTRLTVV.

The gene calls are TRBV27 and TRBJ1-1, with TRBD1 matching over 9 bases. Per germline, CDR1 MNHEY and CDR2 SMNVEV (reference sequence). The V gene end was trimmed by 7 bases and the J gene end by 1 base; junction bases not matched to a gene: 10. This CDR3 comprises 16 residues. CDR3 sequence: CASIPGTGRTNTEAFF. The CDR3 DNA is TGTGCCAGCATCCCCGGGACAGGGCGGACGAACACTGAAGCTTTCTTT.

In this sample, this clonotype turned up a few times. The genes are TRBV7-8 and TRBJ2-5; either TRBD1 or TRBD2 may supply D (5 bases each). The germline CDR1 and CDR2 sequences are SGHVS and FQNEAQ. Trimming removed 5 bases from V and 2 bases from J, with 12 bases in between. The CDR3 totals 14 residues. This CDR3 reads CASSRGRTQETQYF. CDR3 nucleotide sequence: TGTGCCAGCAGCCGGGGACGGACACAAGAGACCCAGTACTTC.

The DNA of the CDR3 is TGTGCCAGCAGTTACACAGGGACTAGCGGCCAAGAGACCCAGTACTTC. As protein: CASSYTGTSGQETQYF. V and J are TRBV6-6 and TRBJ2-5; TRBD2 matches 11 bases. V shed 2 bases, J shed 1 base, and the junction held 3 bases outside the gene matches. Germline V gene lookup returns CDR1 MNHNY and CDR2 SVGAGI (reference sequence). The CDR3 runs to 16 residues.

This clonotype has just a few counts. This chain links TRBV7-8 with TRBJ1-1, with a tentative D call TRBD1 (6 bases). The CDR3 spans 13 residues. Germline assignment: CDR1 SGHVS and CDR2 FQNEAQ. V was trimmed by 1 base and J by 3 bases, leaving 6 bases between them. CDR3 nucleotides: TGTGCCAGCAGCTTAGACAGGGACACTGAAGCTTTCTTT. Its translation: CASSLDRDTEAFF.

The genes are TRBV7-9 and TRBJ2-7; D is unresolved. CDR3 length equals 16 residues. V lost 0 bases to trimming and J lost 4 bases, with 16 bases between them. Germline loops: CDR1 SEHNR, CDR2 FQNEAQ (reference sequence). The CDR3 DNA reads TGTGCCAGCAGCTTAGCCCTCAGCCGGACCGTATACGAGCAGTACGTC. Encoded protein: CASSLALSRTVYEQYV.

The chain's CDR3 is CASSLVGTQTYNEQFF. In nucleotides, the CDR3 is TGTGCCAGCAGCTTAGTCGGGACTCAAACCTACAATGAGCAGTTCTTC. The rearrangement joins TRBV7-2 to TRBJ2-1; perhaps TRBD2 as D (6 bases). Trimming took 1 base from V and 2 from J, leaving 12 bases between them. The CDR3 has 16 amino acids. Per the germline V gene, CDR1 is SGHTA and CDR2 is FQGNSA.

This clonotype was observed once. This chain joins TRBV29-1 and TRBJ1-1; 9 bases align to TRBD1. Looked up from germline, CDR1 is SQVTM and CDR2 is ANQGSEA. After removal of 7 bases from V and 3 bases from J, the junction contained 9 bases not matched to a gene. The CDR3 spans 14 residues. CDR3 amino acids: CSGKQGAVDTEAFF. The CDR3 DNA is TGCAGCGGGAAACAGGGGGCTGTGGACACTGAAGCTTTCTTT. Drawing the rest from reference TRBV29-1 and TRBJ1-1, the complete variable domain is SAVISQKPSRDICQRGTSLTIQCQVDSQVTMMFWYRQQPGQSLTLIATANQGSEATYESGFVIDKFPISRPNLTFSTLTVSNMSPEDSSIYLCSGKQGAVDTEAFFGQGTRLTVV.

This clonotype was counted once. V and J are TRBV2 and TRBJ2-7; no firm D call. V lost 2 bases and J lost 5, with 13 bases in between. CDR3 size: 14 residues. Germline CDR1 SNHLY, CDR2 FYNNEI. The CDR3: CASSELVTLNEQYF. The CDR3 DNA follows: TGTGCCAGCAGTGAACTGGTAACGCTGAACGAGCAGTACTTC.

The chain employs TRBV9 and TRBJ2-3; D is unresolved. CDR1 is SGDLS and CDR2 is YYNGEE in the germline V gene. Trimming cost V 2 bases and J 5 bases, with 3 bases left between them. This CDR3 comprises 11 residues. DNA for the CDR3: TGTGCCAGCAGCGTGAGAGATACGCAGTATTTT. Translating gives CASSVRDTQYF.

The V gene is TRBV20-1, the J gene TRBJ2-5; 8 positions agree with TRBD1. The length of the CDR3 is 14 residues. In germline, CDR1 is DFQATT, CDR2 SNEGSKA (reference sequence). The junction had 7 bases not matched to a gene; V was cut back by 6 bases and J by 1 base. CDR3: CSARDGTGQETQYF. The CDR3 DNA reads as TGCAGTGCCCGGGATGGGACAGGCCAAGAGACCCAGTACTTC.

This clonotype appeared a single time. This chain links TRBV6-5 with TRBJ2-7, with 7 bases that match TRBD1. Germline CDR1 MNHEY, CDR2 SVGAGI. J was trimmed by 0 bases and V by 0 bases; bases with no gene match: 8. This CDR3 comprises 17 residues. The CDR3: CASSYSRTGRSSYEQYF. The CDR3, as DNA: TGTGCCAGCAGTTACTCGAGGACAGGACGGAGCTCCTACGAGCAGTACTTC.

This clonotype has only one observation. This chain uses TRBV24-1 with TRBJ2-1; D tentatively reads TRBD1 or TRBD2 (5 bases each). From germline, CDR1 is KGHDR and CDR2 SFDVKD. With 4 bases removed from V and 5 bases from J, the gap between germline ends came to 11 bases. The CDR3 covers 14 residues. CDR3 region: CATSDLRGHNEQFF. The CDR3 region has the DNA TGTGCCACCAGTGACCTCCGGGGCCACAATGAGCAGTTCTTC.

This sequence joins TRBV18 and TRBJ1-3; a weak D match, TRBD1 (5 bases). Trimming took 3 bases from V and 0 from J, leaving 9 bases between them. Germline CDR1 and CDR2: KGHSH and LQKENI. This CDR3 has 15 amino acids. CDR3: CASSPSGSSGNTIYF. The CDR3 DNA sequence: TGTGCCAGCTCACCCTCAGGGAGCTCTGGAAACACCATATATTTT.